A single sample gave rise to the 17 T cell receptor beta chains below, sequenced in a study of T cell responses to AZD1222 COVID-19 vaccine. Profiled with immunoSEQ multiplex PCR; TCRdb holds only in-frame clones, not every one. Of roughly 120,000 clones listed, about 85% were seen once; the top ten hold 5% to 5.5%. Here the sequenced sample was peripheral blood, taken on day 0 of AZD1222 vaccination. These receptors originate from an adult in good health.

V and J are TRBV24-1 and TRBJ2-1; D perhaps matches TRBD2 (6 bases). The CDR3 has 15 residues. The V end was cut by 1 base, the J end by 6 bases, with 12 bases between. In germline, CDR1 is KGHDR, CDR2 SFDVKD. CDR3 nucleotides: TGTGCCACCAGTGATTTTAGGGTGGGGGGCAATGAGCAGTTCTTC. The encoded protein is CATSDFRVGGNEQFF.

The chain combines TRBV5-8 with TRBJ2-7; 7 positions agree with TRBD1. V was pared by 5 bases and J by 5 bases, with 13 bases of the junction left unmatched. The CDR3 loop spans 15 amino acids. CDR1 and CDR2 from the germline V gene are SGHTS and YDEGEE. As DNA, the CDR3 is TGTGCCAGCAGATCACAGGGGATCAAGCGAGACGAGCAGTACTTC. Its translation: CASRSQGIKRDEQYF. Full variable domain (remainder filled in from reference TRBV5-8 and TRBJ2-7): EAGVTQSPTHLIKTRGQQATLRCSPISGHTSVYWYQQALGLGLQFLLWYDEGEERNRGNFPPRFSGRQFPNYSSELNVNALELEDSALYLCASRSQGIKRDEQYFGPGTRLTVT.

The chain is built from TRBV7-8 and TRBJ1-2; D gene ambiguous. Trimming removed 5 bases from V and 5 bases from J, with 12 bases in between. Looked up from germline, CDR1 is SGHVS and CDR2 is FQNEAQ. The CDR3 consists of 13 residues. CDR3 residues: CASSPRREYGYTF. CDR3 in DNA: TGTGCCAGCAGCCCCCGACGGGAATATGGCTACACCTTC.

The V gene is TRBV28, the J gene TRBJ1-4; 12 bases line up with TRBD1. V lost 5 bases to trimming and J lost 8 bases; unmatched junction nucleotides: 6. The CDR3 loop spans 15 amino acids. Per the germline V gene, CDR1 is MDHEN and CDR2 is SYDVKM. The DNA for the CDR3 is TGTGCCAGCAGTCTACCGGGACAGGGGGCAGAAAAACTGTTTTTT. It translates to CASSLPGQGAEKLFF.

This clone has a count of ten or more. Other DNA sequences in the same sample also yield this CDR3. The chain carries TRBV28 and TRBJ2-7; TRBD1 might be the D (5 bases). CDR3 length equals 14 residues. Trimming took off 2 bases at V and 5 bases at J, with 13 bases between the two ends. Germline V gene lookup returns CDR1 MDHEN and CDR2 SYDVKM. The CDR3 DNA is TGTGCCAGCAGTTTAGGGGCAGGTCTCGACGAGCAGTACTTC. Translating it yields CASSLGAGLDEQYF.

The chain is built from TRBV29-1 and TRBJ2-5, with D possibly being TRBD2 (6 bases). The CDR3 is made up of 14 amino acids. Germline lookup yields CDR1 SQVTM and CDR2 ANQGSEA. Trimming cost V 5 bases and J 2 bases, with 15 bases left between them. DNA for the CDR3: TGCAGCGTTCCCCCTAGCGCCCGTCAAGAGACCCAGTACTTC. Its translation is CSVPPSARQETQYF.

The chain employs TRBV9 and TRBJ2-1, with 8 bases that match TRBD2. The germline gives CDR1 SGDLS, CDR2 YYNGEE. V trimming: 2 bases; J trimming: 2 bases; junction bases outside the gene matches: 6. The CDR3 has 16 amino acids. The CDR3 DNA follows: TGTGCCAGCAGCGTGGGGAGCGGGAGCACCTACAATGAGCAGTTCTTC. It encodes CASSVGSGSTYNEQFF.

This chain connects TRBV25-1 to TRBJ1-2; D might be TRBD1 (6 bases). Germline V gene lookup returns CDR1 MGHDK and CDR2 SYGVNS. The CDR3 is 16 residues long. Trimming stripped 3 bases from V and 8 bases from J, with 22 bases between. The CDR3 bases are TGTGCCAGCAGTGACCTCCAAAAGTCGAAGGGGGACGGCTACACCTTC. It translates to CASSDLQKSKGDGYTF.

V gene TRBV28 combines with J gene TRBJ2-7; 8 bases line up with TRBD1. The trim removed 7 bases at V and 1 base at J, leaving 9 bases unmatched. Germline V lookup: CDR1 MDHEN, CDR2 SYDVKM. The CDR3 runs 15 residues. CDR3 bases: TGTGCCAGCATCCTGGGACAGGCGGCGTCCTACGAGCAGTACTTC. It translates to CASILGQAASYEQYF. Full variable domain (rest looked up from reference TRBV28 and TRBJ2-7): DVKVTQSSRYLVKRTGEKVFLECVQDMDHENMFWYRQDPGLGLRLIYFSYDVKMKEKGDIPEGYSVSREKKERFSLILESASTNQTSMYLCASILGQAASYEQYFGPGTRLTVT.

For the CDR3, the DNA is TGTGCCAGCACCACGGACAGGGGGCGACTGTTTTTT. Translated, it gives CASTTDRGRLFF. The J gene is TRBJ1-4, the V gene TRBV2; 11 bases are a match to TRBD1. The CDR3 is made up of 12 amino acids. J lost 13 bases, V lost 7 bases, and 5 bases had no gene match. The germline V gene has CDR1 SNHLY and CDR2 FYNNEI.

The CDR3 is CASSVGGGASVTQYF. DNA for the CDR3: TGTGCCAGCAGCGTAGGGGGAGGTGCGTCGGTGACCCAGTACTTC. This rearrangement joins TRBV9 to TRBJ2-5, with D perhaps TRBD2 (6 bases). V lost 0 bases and J 7 bases, leaving 16 bases between the germline ends. CDR1 is SGDLS and CDR2 is YYNGEE in the germline V gene. The CDR3 sequence is 15 residues long.

The CDR3 nucleotides read TGTGCCAGCTCCGAAGGTCCAGCGTATGGCTACACCTTC. Its translation is CASSEGPAYGYTF. The rearrangement joins TRBV18 to TRBJ1-2; D is undetermined. V lost 6 bases to trimming and J lost 5 bases, with 13 bases between them. This CDR3 region has 13 residues. Germline V CDR1 and CDR2: KGHSH, LQKENI.

This chain connects TRBV18 to TRBJ2-1, with D maybe TRBD1 (5 bases). Trimming left V 6 bases short and J 0 bases short, with 18 bases between. The length of the CDR3 is 17 residues. The germline V gene has CDR1 KGHSH and CDR2 LQKENI. CDR3 protein: CASSPGWGRGSYNEQFF. The DNA of the CDR3 is TGTGCCAGCTCGCCCGGATGGGGAAGGGGCTCCTACAATGAGCAGTTCTTC.

The J gene is TRBJ1-6, the V gene TRBV6-5; D is unclear. This CDR3 is built from 13 residues. Trimming took off 6 bases at V and 7 bases at J, with 10 bases between the two ends. Germline loops: CDR1 MNHEY, CDR2 SVGAGI. CDR3 amino acids: CASRWEENSPLHF. The CDR3, as DNA: TGTGCCAGCAGGTGGGAGGAAAATTCACCCCTCCACTTT.

V and J are TRBV9 and TRBJ2-7, with 9 bases aligning to TRBD2. The CDR3 consists of 15 residues. The germline CDR1 and CDR2 sequences are SGDLS and YYNGEE. V lost 0 bases to trimming and J lost 7 bases; unmatched junction nucleotides: 8. CDR3 loop: CASSVDSREGREQYF. In nucleotides, the CDR3 is TGTGCCAGCAGCGTAGACTCGCGGGAGGGGCGAGAGCAGTACTTC.

This chain uses TRBV4-3 with TRBJ2-1; D unclear. CDR1 is LGHNA, CDR2 YSLEER, per germline. The CDR3 length is 15 residues. Between the trimmed V and J ends, which lost 0 bases and 4 bases, there was a span of 10 bases. This CDR3 reads CASSQDRSRYNEQFF. The CDR3 bases are TGCGCCAGCAGCCAAGATCGGTCGAGATACAATGAGCAGTTCTTC.

V usage is TRBV30 and J usage is TRBJ2-7; 10 positions agree with TRBD1. The CDR3 sequence is 13 residues long. Germline lookup yields CDR1 GTSNPN and CDR2 SVGIG (reference sequence). V lost 3 bases and J lost 7; bases outside the gene matches: 6. The CDR3 here is CAWSQDRGLEQYF. CDR3 sequence (DNA): TGTGCCTGGAGCCAAGACAGGGGGCTTGAGCAGTACTTC.